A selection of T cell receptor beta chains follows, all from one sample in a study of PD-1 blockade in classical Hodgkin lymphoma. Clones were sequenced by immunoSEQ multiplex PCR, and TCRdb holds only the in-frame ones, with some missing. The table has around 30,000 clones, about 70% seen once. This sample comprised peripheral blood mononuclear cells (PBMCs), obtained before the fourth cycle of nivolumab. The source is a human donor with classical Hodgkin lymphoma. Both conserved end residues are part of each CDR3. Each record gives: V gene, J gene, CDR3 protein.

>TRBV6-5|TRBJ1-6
CASSTDSHNSPLHF
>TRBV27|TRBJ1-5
CASSLWGNQPQHF
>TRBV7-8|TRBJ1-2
CASSPDNSGARGYTF
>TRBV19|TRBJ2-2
CASSGTSGRANTGELFF
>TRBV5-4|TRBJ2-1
CASSEGDRALLYEQFF
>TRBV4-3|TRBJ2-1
CASSQERLAPYNEQFF
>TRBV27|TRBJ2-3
CASSPYLFTDTQYF
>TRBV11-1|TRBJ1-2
CASSLRTGHYGYTF
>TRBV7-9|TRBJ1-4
CASSLRLGNEKLFF
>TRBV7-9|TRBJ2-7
CASSLPEGLSEQYF
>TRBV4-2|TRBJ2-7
CASSQSGTILGGQYF
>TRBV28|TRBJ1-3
CASAFPGTGASTIYF
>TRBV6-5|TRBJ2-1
CASSRLGTGYNEQFF
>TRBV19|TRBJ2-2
CASSILLSVPNTGELFF
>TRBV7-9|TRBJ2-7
CASSSTTGAPEGYF
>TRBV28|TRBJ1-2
CASILGTGANYGYTF
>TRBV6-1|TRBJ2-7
CASSEERRLPYEQYF
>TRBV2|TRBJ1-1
CASSEGPNTEAFF
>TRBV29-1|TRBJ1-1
CSTQREGNTEAFF
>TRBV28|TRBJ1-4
CASSTGVGKLFF
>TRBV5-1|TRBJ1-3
CASSLGGRATGNTIYF
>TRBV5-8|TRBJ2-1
CASSLFLAGLYNEQFF
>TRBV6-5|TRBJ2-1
CASSYSSGGANEQFF
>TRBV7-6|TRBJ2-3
CASSLVLRGTDTQYF
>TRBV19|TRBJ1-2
CASSPRGDTTGLGYTF
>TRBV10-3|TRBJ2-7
CAISESGQGEYEQYF